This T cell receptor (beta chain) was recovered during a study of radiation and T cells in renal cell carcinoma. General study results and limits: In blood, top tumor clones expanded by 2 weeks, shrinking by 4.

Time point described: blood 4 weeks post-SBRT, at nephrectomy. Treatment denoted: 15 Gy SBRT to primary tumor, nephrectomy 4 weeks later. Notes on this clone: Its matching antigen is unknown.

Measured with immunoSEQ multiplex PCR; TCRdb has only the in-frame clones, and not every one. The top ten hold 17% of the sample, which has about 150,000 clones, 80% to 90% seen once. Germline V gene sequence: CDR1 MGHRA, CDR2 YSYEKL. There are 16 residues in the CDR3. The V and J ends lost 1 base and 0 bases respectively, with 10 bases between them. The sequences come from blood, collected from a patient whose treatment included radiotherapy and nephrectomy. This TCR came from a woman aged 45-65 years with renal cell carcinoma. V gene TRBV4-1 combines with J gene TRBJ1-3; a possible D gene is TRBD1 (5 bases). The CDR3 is CASSQGTGVSGNTIYF. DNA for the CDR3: TGCGCCAGCAGCCAAGGTACAGGCGTCTCTGGAAACACCATATATTTT.